These T cell receptor beta chains were read from a single sample in a study of Ad26.COV2.S vaccination and SARS-CoV-2 variants. TCRdb keeps only in-frame clones here, not all; method: immunoSEQ multiplex PCR. The data hold 380,000 or so clones, with 80% to 90% observed a single time. Material: peripheral blood, obtained in a trial of Ad26.COV2.S vaccine versus placebo. The receptors were gathered from a person aged 18-60 years who received the Ad26.COV2.S COVID-19 vaccine or a placebo. Each CDR3 is given with its conserved first and last residue. A D gene is named only where the DNA matches it firmly. Not every row has a clone size; where given, it reads once, few, many or a size class.

J gene: TRBJ1-3
D gene: NA
clone size: few
V gene: TRBV5-1
CDR3 protein: CASSLRPGGRDSGNTIYF
CDR3 DNA: TGCGCCAGCAGCTTGAGGCCCGGGGGAAGGGACTCTGGAAACACCATATATTTT

J gene: TRBJ1-1
D gene: TRBD1
clone size: once
V gene: TRBV9
CDR3 protein: CASSLVGTVGSEAFF
CDR3 DNA: TGTGCCAGCAGCTTAGTCGGGACAGTGGGCTCTGAAGCTTTCTTT

J gene: TRBJ1-5
D gene: NA
clone size: NA
V gene: TRBV2
CDR3 protein: CASSGAGEPQHF
CDR3 DNA: TGTGCCAGCAGTGGGGCCGGGGAGCCCCAGCATTTT

J gene: TRBJ1-2
D gene: NA
clone size: NA
V gene: TRBV4-2
CDR3 protein: CASASLGGAGYTF
CDR3 DNA: TGTGCCAGCGCGTCTCTTGGCGGAGCTGGCTACACCTTC

J gene: TRBJ2-5
D gene: NA
clone size: once
V gene: TRBV5-8
CDR3 protein: CASSLGGIPTPLPQETQYF
CDR3 DNA: TGTGCCAGCAGCTTGGGAGGGATTCCCACTCCACTCCCCCAAGAGACCCAGTACTTC

J gene: TRBJ2-2
D gene: NA
clone size: once
V gene: TRBV7-6
CDR3 protein: CASSLGPGGTGELFF
CDR3 DNA: TGTGCCAGCAGCTTAGGGCCAGGGGGGACCGGGGAGCTGTTTTTT

J gene: TRBJ1-5
D gene: NA
clone size: NA
V gene: TRBV24-1
CDR3 protein: CAPREVTDNQPQHF
CDR3 DNA: TGTGCCCCCCGGGAGGTGACAGACAATCAGCCCCAGCATTTT

J gene: TRBJ2-1
D gene: NA
clone size: NA
V gene: TRBV7-2
CDR3 protein: CASSLPAGPYNEQFF
CDR3 DNA: TGTGCCAGCAGCTTACCGGCGGGACCCTACAATGAGCAGTTCTTC

J gene: TRBJ2-1
D gene: TRBD2
clone size: NA
V gene: TRBV7-9
CDR3 protein: CASRTSGRSQNEQFF
CDR3 DNA: TGTGCCAGCAGAACTAGCGGGAGATCGCAGAATGAGCAGTTCTTC

J gene: TRBJ2-7
D gene: NA
clone size: NA
V gene: TRBV18
CDR3 protein: CASSPPRLDYEQYF
CDR3 DNA: TGTGCCAGCTCACCACCGAGGCTGGACTACGAGCAGTACTTC